The clone carrying this T cell receptor (beta chain) was found many times. The sample originates from a study of T cells in Graves' hyperthyroidism and ophthalmopathy. The CDR3 regions of TCR beta were amplified from RNA transcripts. The study used the HTBI primer set for a first-round RT-PCR of the TCR CDR3. One entry per CDR3 protein results from TCRdb running MiXCR on the multiplex PCR reads. The sample has about 640,000 distinct CDR3 sequences, about 20% seen once. Material for sequencing was blood. This receptor was taken from a man in his thirties or forties with Graves' ophthalmopathy.

In DNA form, the CDR3 reads TGCAGTGCTAGACGCAACTACGAGCAGTACTTC. This translates into CSARRNYEQYF. J is TRBJ2-7 and V is TRBV20-1; no reliable D call. Germline V gene lookup returns CDR1 DFQATT and CDR2 SNEGSKA (reference sequence). The CDR3 runs 11 residues. Trimming took off 2 bases at V and 3 bases at J, with 5 bases between the two ends.